The rows below give T cell receptor beta chains drawn from one sample of a study of technical replicates of blood from several donors. The protocol was immunoSEQ multiplex PCR, while the TCRdb copy is restricted to in-frame clones and leaves out a portion. Of roughly 70,000 clones in the sample, roughly 93% are singletons; the top ten hold around 0.37%. Sequenced input: T cells isolated from PBMCs. The source of these receptors is a human donor in good health. Both conserved end residues are part of each CDR3. The D gene is left open where the match is weak. Size tells how often a clone was seen (once, few, many) or the class of an expanded clone, and some rows leave it out.

TRBJ2-7 TRBV11-3 . . CASSWGHRYEQYF TGTGCCAGCAGTTGGGGCCATAGGTACGAGCAGTACTTC
TRBJ2-1 TRBV10-1 . TRBD2 CASSDTSEYLSYNEQFF TGCGCCAGCAGCGATACTAGCGAGTACCTCTCCTACAATGAGCAGTTCTTC
TRBJ2-1 TRBV4-1 . . CASSQDSQALREQFF TGCGCCAGCAGCCAAGATTCACAGGCTTTGAGGGAGCAGTTCTTC
TRBJ2-5 TRBV7-9 . . CASRPKRGLEETQYF TGTGCCAGCAGACCCAAACGAGGGCTGGAAGAGACCCAGTACTTC
TRBJ2-7 TRBV6-1 . . CASSVPELEQYF TGTGCCAGCAGTGTTCCCGAACTCGAGCAGTACTTC
TRBJ2-7 TRBV30 . . CAWRTGRYEQYF TGTGCCTGGAGGACAGGGAGGTACGAGCAGTACTTC
TRBJ1-5 TRBV5-1 . . CASSPMTGDQPQHF TGCGCCAGCAGCCCAATGACAGGAGATCAGCCCCAGCATTTT
TRBJ1-4 TRBV6-1 . . CASSVRGNEKLFF TGTGCCAGCAGTGTAAGGGGGAATGAAAAACTGTTTTTT
TRBJ2-7 TRBV6-6 . . CASSQAGEQYF TGTGCCAGCAGTCAGGCTGGCGAGCAGTACTTC
TRBJ1-2 TRBV7-3 . . CASSLTPSTSGAYGYTF TGTGCCAGCAGCCTCACACCCTCAACCTCAGGGGCCTATGGCTACACCTTC
TRBJ2-1 TRBV29-1 . . CSVVPSTGNEQFF TGCAGCGTTGTCCCGTCAACGGGCAATGAGCAGTTCTTC
TRBJ2-7 TRBV7-3 . TRBD2 CASSLAGLAGPDEQYF TGTGCCAGCAGCTTGGCGGGACTAGCGGGACCCGACGAGCAGTACTTC
TRBJ1-2 TRBV15 . TRBD1 CATSRDLQGAGYTF TGTGCCACCAGCAGAGATCTCCAGGGGGCTGGCTACACCTTC
TRBJ2-7 TRBV9 . TRBD1 CASSVATGQGVYEQYF TGTGCCAGCAGCGTAGCTACAGGACAGGGAGTCTACGAGCAGTACTTC
TRBJ1-1 TRBV9 . . CASSVSSGMNTEAFF TGTGCCAGCAGCGTTTCCTCAGGGATGAACACTGAAGCTTTCTTT
TRBJ2-3 TRBV10-3 . TRBD2 CAISETGGIDTQYF TGTGCCATCAGTGAGACGGGAGGTATAGATACGCAGTATTTT
TRBJ1-4 TRBV27 few TRBD1 CASSGTGSGEKLFF TGTGCCAGCAGTGGGACAGGCTCCGGTGAAAAACTGTTTTTT
TRBJ2-7 TRBV6-1 . TRBD2 CASLAGVNEQYF TGTGCCAGTCTAGCGGGAGTCAACGAGCAGTACTTC
TRBJ2-5 TRBV28 . TRBD1 CASSFGTGFPETQYF TGTGCCAGCAGTTTCGGGACAGGCTTCCCAGAGACCCAGTACTTC
TRBJ1-1 TRBV29-1 once . CSVAVWGLETEAFF TGCAGCGTTGCGGTCTGGGGGCTAGAGACTGAAGCTTTCTTT
TRBJ2-7 TRBV9 . TRBD2 CASSPGGYEQYF TGTGCCAGCAGCCCGGGAGGGTACGAGCAGTACTTC
TRBJ1-1 TRBV30 . TRBD1 CAWSLFGTGWLNTEAFF TGTGCCTGGAGTCTTTTCGGGACAGGGTGGCTGAACACTGAAGCTTTCTTT
TRBJ2-7 TRBV27 . TRBD1 CASSPDREVSEQYF TGTGCCAGCAGTCCCGACAGGGAAGTAAGTGAGCAGTACTTC
TRBJ1-1 TRBV19 . . CASSGIGAFF TGTGCCAGTAGTGGTATCGGAGCTTTCTTT
TRBJ2-1 TRBV27 . TRBD2 CASSLSNPGTSNEQFF TGTGCCAGCAGTTTATCCAACCCCGGGACTAGCAATGAGCAGTTCTTC
TRBJ2-2 TRBV29-1 . TRBD1 CSVHGIGTGAPPNTGELFF TGCAGCGTCCACGGTATCGGGACAGGGGCGCCTCCTAACACCGGGGAGCTGTTTTTT
TRBJ2-2 TRBV29-1 . . CSVLQGSNGELFF TGCAGCGTCCTCCAGGGTAGTAACGGGGAGCTGTTTTTT
TRBJ2-3 TRBV7-8 . . CASSLYGESASTDTQYF TGTGCCAGCAGCTTATACGGGGAATCGGCTAGCACAGATACGCAGTATTTT
TRBJ2-3 TRBV10-2 . TRBD2 CASSESVSGAGGLDTQYF TGCGCCAGCAGTGAGTCTGTATCGGGTGCGGGAGGGCTGGATACGCAGTATTTT
TRBJ1-2 TRBV5-1 . TRBD1 CASSSGVGGQGANGYTF TGCGCCAGCAGCTCGGGGGTAGGAGGACAGGGGGCCAATGGCTACACCTTC
TRBJ2-3 TRBV5-6 . TRBD1 CASSSSWTGTDTQYF TGTGCCAGCAGCTCCAGCTGGACAGGAACAGATACGCAGTATTTT
TRBJ2-7 TRBV30 . TRBD2 CAWKGLAGYLLYEQYF TGTGCCTGGAAGGGACTAGCGGGGTACCTTCTTTACGAGCAGTACTTC
TRBJ1-5 TRBV28 . . CASSLQGNQPQHF TGTGCCAGCAGTTTACAGGGCAATCAGCCCCAGCATTTT